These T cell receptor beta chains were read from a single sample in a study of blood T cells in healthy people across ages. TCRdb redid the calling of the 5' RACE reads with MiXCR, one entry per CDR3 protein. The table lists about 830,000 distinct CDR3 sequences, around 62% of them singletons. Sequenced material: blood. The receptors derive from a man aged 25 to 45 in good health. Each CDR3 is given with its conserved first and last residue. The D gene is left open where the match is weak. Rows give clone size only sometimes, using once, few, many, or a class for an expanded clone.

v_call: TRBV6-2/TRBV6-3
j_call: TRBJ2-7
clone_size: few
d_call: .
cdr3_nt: TGTGCCAGCAGTTATCCGCCTTACGAGCAGTACTTC
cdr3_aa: CASSYPPYEQYF

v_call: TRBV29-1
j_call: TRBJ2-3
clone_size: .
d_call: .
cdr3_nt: TGCAGCACGGGGACTAGCACAGATACGCAGTATTTT
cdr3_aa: CSTGTSTDTQYF

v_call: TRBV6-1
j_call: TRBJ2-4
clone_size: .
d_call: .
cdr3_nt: TGTGCCAGCAGTCCGCCTGGCGAAAACATTCAGTACTTC
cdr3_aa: CASSPPGENIQYF

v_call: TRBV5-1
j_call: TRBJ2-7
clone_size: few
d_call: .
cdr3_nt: TGCGCCAGCAGCGGGTCGCCTGGACAGAACTACGAGCAGTACTTC
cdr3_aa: CASSGSPGQNYEQYF

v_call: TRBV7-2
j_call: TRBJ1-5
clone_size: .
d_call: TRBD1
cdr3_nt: TGTGCCAGCAGCTCGGGACAGGGGCGGTTTTTGCCCCAGCATTTT
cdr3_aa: CASSSGQGRFLPQHF

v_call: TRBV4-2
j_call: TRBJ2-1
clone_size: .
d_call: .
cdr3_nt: TGTGCCAGCAGCCAAGGCTATGGGGAACGGGATAACAACAATGAGCAGTTCTTC
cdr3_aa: CASSQGYGERDNNNEQFF

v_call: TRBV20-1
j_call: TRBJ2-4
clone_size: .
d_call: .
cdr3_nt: TGCAGTGCTAGAGATTGGGGGCGTTCGACAAACATTCAGTACTTC
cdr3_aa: CSARDWGRSTNIQYF

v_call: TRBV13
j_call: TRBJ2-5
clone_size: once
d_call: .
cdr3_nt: TGTGCCAGCAGCTTAGGCCAGACGATACAAGAGACCCAGTACTTC
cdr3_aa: CASSLGQTIQETQYF

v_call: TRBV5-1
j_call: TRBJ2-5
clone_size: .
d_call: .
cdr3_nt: TGCGCCGGCAGCTTGGAAGCGAGGGTTCAAGAGACCCAGTACTTC
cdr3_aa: CAGSLEARVQETQYF

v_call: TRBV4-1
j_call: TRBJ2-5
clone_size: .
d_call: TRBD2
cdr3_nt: TGCGCCAGCAGCCCTGAGAGCGGGGGTCTACAAGAGACCCAGTACTTC
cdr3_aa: CASSPESGGLQETQYF

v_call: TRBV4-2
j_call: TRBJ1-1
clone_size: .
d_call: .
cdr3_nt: TGTGCCAGCAGCCCCCGGGACACTAGCTGGAACACTGAAGCTTTCTTT
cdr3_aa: CASSPRDTSWNTEAFF

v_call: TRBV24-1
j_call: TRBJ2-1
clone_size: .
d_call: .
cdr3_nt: TGTGCCACCAGTGACCCTCGGGACGGATCCTTCAATGAGCAGTTCTTC
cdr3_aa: CATSDPRDGSFNEQFF